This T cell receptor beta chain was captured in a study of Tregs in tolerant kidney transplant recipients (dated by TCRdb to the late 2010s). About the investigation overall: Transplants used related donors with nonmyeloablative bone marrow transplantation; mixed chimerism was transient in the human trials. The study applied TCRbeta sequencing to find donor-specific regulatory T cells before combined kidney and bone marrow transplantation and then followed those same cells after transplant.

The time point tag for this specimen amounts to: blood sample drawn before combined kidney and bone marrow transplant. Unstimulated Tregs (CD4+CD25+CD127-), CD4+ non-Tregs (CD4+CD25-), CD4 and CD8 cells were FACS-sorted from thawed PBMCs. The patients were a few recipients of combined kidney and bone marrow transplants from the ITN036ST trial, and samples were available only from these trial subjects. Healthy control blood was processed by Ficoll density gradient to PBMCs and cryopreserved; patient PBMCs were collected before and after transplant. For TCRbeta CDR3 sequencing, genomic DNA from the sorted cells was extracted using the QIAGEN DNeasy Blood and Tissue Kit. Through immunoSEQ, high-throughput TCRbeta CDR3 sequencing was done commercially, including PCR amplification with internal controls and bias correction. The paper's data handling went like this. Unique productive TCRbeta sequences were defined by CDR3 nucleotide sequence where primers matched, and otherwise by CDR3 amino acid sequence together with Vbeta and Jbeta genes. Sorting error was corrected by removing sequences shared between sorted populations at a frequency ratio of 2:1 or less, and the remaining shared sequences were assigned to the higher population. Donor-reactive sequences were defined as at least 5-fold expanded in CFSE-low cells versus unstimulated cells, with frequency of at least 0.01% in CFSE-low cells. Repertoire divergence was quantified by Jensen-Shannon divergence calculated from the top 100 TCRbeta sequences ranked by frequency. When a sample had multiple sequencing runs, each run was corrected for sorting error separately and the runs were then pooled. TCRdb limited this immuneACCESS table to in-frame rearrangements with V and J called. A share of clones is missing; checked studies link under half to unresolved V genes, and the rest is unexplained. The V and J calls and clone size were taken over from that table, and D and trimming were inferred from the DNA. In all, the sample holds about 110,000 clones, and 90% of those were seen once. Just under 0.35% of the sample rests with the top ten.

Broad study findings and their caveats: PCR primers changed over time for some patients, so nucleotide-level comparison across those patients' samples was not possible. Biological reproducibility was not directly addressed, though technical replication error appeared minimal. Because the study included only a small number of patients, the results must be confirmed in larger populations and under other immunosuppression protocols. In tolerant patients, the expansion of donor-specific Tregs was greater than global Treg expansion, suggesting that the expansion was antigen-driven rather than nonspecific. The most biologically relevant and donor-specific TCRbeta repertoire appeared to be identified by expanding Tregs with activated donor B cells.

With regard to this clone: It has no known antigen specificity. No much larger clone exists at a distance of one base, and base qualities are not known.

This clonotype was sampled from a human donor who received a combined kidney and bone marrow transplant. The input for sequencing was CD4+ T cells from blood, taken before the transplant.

The nucleotide sequence reads as follows: TGTGCCAGCAGCTCAGGGGGCACGAACACCGGGGAGCTGTTTTTT. Its coded protein is CASSSGGTNTGELFF. The chain links TRBV7-8 with TRBJ2-2; 8 bases in the middle match TRBD1. From the cysteine up to the phenylalanine, the CDR3 has a length of 15 residues. The read is trimmed to its CDR3 DNA, 45 bases read in frame from base 1. The germline V gene sets CDR1 to SGHVS and CDR2 to FQNEAQ. Trimmed from V: 4 bases; trimmed from J: 0 bases; junction bases lacking a gene match: 1.